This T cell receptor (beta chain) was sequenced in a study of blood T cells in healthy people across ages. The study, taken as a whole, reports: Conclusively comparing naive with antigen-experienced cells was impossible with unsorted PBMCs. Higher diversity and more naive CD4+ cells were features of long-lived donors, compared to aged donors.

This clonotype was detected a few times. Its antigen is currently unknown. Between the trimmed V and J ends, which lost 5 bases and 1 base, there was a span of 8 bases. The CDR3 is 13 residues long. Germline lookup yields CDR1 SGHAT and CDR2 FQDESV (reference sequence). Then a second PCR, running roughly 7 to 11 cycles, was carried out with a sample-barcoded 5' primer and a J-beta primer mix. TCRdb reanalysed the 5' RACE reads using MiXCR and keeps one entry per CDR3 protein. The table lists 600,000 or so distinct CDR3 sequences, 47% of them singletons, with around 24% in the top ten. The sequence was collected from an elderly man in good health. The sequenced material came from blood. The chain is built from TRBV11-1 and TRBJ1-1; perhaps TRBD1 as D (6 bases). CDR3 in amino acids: CASSVQGNTEAFF. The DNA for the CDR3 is TGTGCCAGCAGCGTACAGGGGAACACTGAAGCTTTCTTT.